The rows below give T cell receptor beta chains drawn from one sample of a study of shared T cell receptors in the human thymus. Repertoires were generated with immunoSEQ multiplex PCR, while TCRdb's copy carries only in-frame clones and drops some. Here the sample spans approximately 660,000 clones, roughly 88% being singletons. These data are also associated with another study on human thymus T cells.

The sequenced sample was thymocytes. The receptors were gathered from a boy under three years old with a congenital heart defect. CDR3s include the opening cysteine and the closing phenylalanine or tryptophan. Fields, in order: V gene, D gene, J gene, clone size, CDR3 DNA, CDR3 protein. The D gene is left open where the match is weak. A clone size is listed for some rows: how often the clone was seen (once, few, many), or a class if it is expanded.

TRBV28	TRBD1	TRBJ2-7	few	TGTGCCAGCAGTTTCCTCGGGTGGGACAGAGCCTACGAGCAGTACTTC	CASSFLGWDRAYEQYF
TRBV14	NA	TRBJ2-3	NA	TGTGCCAGCAGCCAAGATGGTGTAACAACCGACTACACAGATACGCAGTATTTT	CASSQDGVTTDYTDTQYF
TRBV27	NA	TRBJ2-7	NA	TGTGCCAGCAGTTTAAGTAGGGCGGGCGAGCAGTACTTC	CASSLSRAGEQYF
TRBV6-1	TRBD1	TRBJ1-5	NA	TGTGCCAGTATCAAAGGGACAGTCGGCAATCAGCCCCAGCATTTT	CASIKGTVGNQPQHF
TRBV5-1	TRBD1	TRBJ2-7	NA	TGCGCCAGCAGCTTAGCCGGGACAGGGGACTACGAGCAGTACTTC	CASSLAGTGDYEQYF
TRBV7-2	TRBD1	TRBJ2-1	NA	TGTGCCAGCAAATTGGCGGGGGACAGGGGGGCCTACAATGAGCAGTTCTTC	CASKLAGDRGAYNEQFF
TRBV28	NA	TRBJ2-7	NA	TGTGCCAGCAGTATCCGACTAGTAAGGGGTCCCTACGAGCAGTACTTC	CASSIRLVRGPYEQYF
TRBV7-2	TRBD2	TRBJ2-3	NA	TGTGCCAGCAGCCTAGGGAGGGGCACAGATACGCAGTATTTT	CASSLGRGTDTQYF
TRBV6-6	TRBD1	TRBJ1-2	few	TGTGCCAGCATAGGCCCTCGGACAGGGCGGGGGTCTCACTCCACCTTC	CASIGPRTGRGSHSTF
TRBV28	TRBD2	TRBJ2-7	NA	TGTGCCAGCAGCCGGGGCGGGAGCTCCTACGAGCAGTACTTC	CASSRGGSSYEQYF
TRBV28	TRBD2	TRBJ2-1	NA	TGTGCCAGCAGGACCCCGGGACTAGCGGGAGGCGCGAAGAATGAGCAGTTCTTC	CASRTPGLAGGAKNEQFF
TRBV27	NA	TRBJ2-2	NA	TGTGCCAGCAGACGCTCTAGCGTTAACACCGGGGAGCTGTTTTTT	CASRRSSVNTGELFF
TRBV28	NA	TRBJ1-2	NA	TGTGCCAGCAGTCCAACACCGACAGGTACAAGGTATGGCTACACCTTC	CASSPTPTGTRYGYTF
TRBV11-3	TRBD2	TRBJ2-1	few	TGTGCCAGCAGCTTAGCCTTGAGTAGCGGGAGGGCCCGTCGGTACAATGAGCAGTTCTTC	CASSLALSSGRARRYNEQFF
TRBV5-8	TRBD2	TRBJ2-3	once	TGTGCCAGCAGCTTGGCTAGCGGGACAGATACGCAGTATTTT	CASSLASGTDTQYF
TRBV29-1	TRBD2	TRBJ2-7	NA	TGCAGCGTTGAAGCCACACCCAGACTAGCAGCGGAGCAGTACTTC	CSVEATPRLAAEQYF
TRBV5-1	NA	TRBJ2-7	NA	TGCGCCAGCAGCTTTACCTGGCCCTACGAGCAGTACTTC	CASSFTWPYEQYF
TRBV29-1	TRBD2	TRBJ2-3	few	TGCAGCGTTGATGTAGCGGGAGTACCAACAGATACGCAGTATTTT	CSVDVAGVPTDTQYF
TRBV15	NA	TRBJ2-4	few	TGTGCCACCAGCAGAGCTGACAGGGGAGGGTCCAAAAACATTCAGTACTTC	CATSRADRGGSKNIQYF
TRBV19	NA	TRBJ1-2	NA	TGTGCCAGTAGTACCAACACCAGGGACTATGGCTACACCTTC	CASSTNTRDYGYTF
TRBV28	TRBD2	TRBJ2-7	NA	TGTGCCAGCATTAGGTACAAGCGGGGGGTAGAGAGCTCCTACGAGCAGTACTTC	CASIRYKRGVESSYEQYF
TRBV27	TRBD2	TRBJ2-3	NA	TGTGCCAGCAGTCTCCGGCTATGGCGGGAGGACACAGATACGCAGTATTTT	CASSLRLWREDTDTQYF
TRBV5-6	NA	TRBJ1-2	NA	TGTGCCAGCAGCTCTGTCTGGGGCGGCTATGGCTACACCTTC	CASSSVWGGYGYTF
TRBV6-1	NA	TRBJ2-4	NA	TGTGCCAGCAGTGAAATTGTGGGAGTAGAGGACATTCAGTACTTC	CASSEIVGVEDIQYF
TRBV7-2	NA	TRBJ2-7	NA	TGTGCCAGCAGCGCGGGACAGCTCTACGAGCAGTACTTC	CASSAGQLYEQYF
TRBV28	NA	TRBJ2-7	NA	TGTGCCAGCAGACGGGGGGCTGCCTACGAGCAGTACTTC	CASRRGAAYEQYF
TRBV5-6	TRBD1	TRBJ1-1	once	TGTGCCAGCAGGCAGGACAGGGAGGGGGTCACTGAAGCTTTCTTT	CASRQDREGVTEAFF
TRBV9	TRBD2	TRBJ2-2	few	TGTGCCAGCAGCGTAGGAGGGTCACTAGCGCCCGAAGTACTTACCGGGGAGCTGTTTTTT	CASSVGGSLAPEVLTGELFF
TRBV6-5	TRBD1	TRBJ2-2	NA	TGTGCCAGCAGTTACTGCAGGGGGCCTAACACCGGGGAGCTGTTTTTT	CASSYCRGPNTGELFF
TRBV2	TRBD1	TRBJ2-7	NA	TGTGCCAGCAGCCGGGGACAGCTATACTCCTACGAGCAGTACTTC	CASSRGQLYSYEQYF
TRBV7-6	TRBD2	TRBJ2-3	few	TGTGCCAGCAGCTCCCCCGGTCTAGCGGGAGGTAGCACAGATACGCAGTATTTT	CASSSPGLAGGSTDTQYF
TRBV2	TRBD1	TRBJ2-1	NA	TGTGCCAGCAGTGTGGGTTCGGGACAGGCGGACAATGAGCAGTTCTTC	CASSVGSGQADNEQFF
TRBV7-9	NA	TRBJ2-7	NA	TGTGCCAGCAGCCAGGGACTGGGCTACGAGCAGTACTTC	CASSQGLGYEQYF
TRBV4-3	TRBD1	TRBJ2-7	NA	TGCGCCAGCAGCCAAAAGATTGGGAACGGTCCTCAGGGGGCCTACGAGCAGTACTTC	CASSQKIGNGPQGAYEQYF
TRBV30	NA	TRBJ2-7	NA	TGTGCCTGGAGTGTAGGACTCGACTGGGTTGAGCAGTACTTC	CAWSVGLDWVEQYF
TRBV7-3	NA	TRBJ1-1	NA	TGTGCCAGCAGCTCAGACACGAACACTGAAGCTTTCTTT	CASSSDTNTEAFF
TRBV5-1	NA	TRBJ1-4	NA	TGCGCCAGCAGCTTGGGGGGGGGCAGGGATGAAAAACTGTTTTTT	CASSLGGGRDEKLFF
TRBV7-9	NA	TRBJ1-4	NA	TGTGCCAGCAGCTCCAATCCCCGGGCGGGACCCTCGGGTGAAAAACTGTTTTTT	CASSSNPRAGPSGEKLFF
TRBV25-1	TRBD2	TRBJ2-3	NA	TGTGCCAGCAGTGAATTTATCACTAGCGGATGCACAGATACGCAGTATTTT	CASSEFITSGCTDTQYF
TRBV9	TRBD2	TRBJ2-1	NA	TGTGCCAGCAGCGGGCCCCTTGCGGGAGGGGACCCCAATGAGCAGTTCTTC	CASSGPLAGGDPNEQFF
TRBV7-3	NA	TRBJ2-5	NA	TGTGCCAGCAGCCCCGACAACCAGGCAAGGGGAGAGACCCAGTACTTC	CASSPDNQARGETQYF
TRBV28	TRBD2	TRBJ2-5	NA	TGTGCCAGCAGTTTAGAGGGGAGGGGAGAGACCCAGTACTTC	CASSLEGRGETQYF
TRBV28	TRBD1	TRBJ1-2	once	TGTGCCAGCAGTTTATGCTCAGGCGGGCAGGGGGAGGGCTACACCTTC	CASSLCSGGQGEGYTF
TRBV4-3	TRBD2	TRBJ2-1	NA	TGCGCCAGCAGCCAAGAGGAGAGACTAGCGGGAGGGGTCGAGGATGAGCAGTTCTTC	CASSQEERLAGGVEDEQFF